The 30 T cell receptor beta chains below come from one sample, sequenced in a study of beta chain features in type 1 diabetes. Since all of the isolated RNA was reverse transcribed, expressed TCRB transcripts were what got sequenced. Method: immunoSEQ multiplex PCR; TCRdb's copy keeps in-frame clones and lacks some. Altogether roughly 350,000 clones are present, roughly 11% being singletons, with the ten largest covering about 0.014%. Sequencing was done on a sample of naive CD4+ T cells from blood. The receptors were sampled from a woman younger than 45 in good health.

This clone was counted a few times. This chain connects TRBV25-1 to TRBJ1-1, with 9 bases identical to TRBD1. The V gene's germline CDR1 is MGHDK and CDR2 SYGVNS. With 5 bases clipped from V and 1 base from J, the junction kept 2 bases outside the gene matches. This CDR3 is 14 amino acids long. This chain's CDR3 is CASSRTGANTEAFF. In nucleotides, the CDR3 is TGTGCCAGCAGTAGGACAGGGGCGAACACTGAAGCTTTCTTT.

The chain links TRBV18 to TRBJ1-5, with TRBD1 matching 10 bases. Germline lookup yields CDR1 KGHSH and CDR2 LQKENI. Trimming cost V 3 bases and J 15 bases; bases outside gene matches: 11. The CDR3 runs 14 residues. The CDR3 reads CASSPGGTGAPLHF. The DNA for the CDR3 is TGTGCCAGCTCACCCGGGGGGACAGGGGCTCCTCTGCATTTT.

This chain joins TRBV11-1 and TRBJ1-2; D is undetermined. V lost 6 bases, J lost 6 bases, and 17 bases lay in between. The CDR3 runs 14 residues. Looked up from germline, CDR1 is SGHAT and CDR2 is FQDESV (reference sequence). The CDR3: CASRVGTGADGYTF. For the CDR3, the DNA is TGTGCCAGCAGAGTTGGAACGGGAGCGGATGGCTACACCTTC.

The chain recombines TRBV29-1 with TRBJ2-2; 16 bases fit TRBD2. This CDR3 has 15 amino acids. Germline CDR1 is SQVTM and CDR2 is ANQGSEA. The ends lost 5 bases at V and 7 bases at J; junction bases unmatched: 4. CDR3 nucleotides: TGCAGCGTTCTAGGGACTAGCGGGAGGGTCGGGGAGCTGTTTTTT. Amino acids: CSVLGTSGRVGELFF.

This clone was detected a few times. This rearrangement joins TRBV21-1 to TRBJ1-2. TRBV21-1 is classified as a pseudogene. The CDR3 extends over 15 amino acids. As DNA, the CDR3 is TGTGCCAGCAGCAGAGCCCCAGAAGCGTGCTATGGCTACACCTTC. It yields the protein CASSRAPEACYGYTF.

V and J are TRBV4-2 and TRBJ2-5, with a possible D match to TRBD2 (6 bases). Germline loops: CDR1 LGHNA, CDR2 YNFKEQ. This CDR3 spans 14 amino acids. Trimming left V 1 base short and J 5 bases short, with 11 bases between. The CDR3 DNA reads TGTGCCAGCAGCCAAGGGGACTTAAGGGAGACCCAGTACTTC. Its protein is CASSQGDLRETQYF.

The chain carries TRBV28 and TRBJ2-1, with D perhaps matching TRBD2 (5 bases). Germline CDR1 MDHEN, CDR2 SYDVKM. Trimming took off 8 bases at V and 7 bases at J, with 21 bases between the two ends. CDR3 length equals 15 residues. The CDR3 loop reads CASPPSGSSRNEQFF. The CDR3 DNA reads as TGTGCCAGCCCCCCATCGGGGAGCTCACGGAATGAGCAGTTCTTC.

This clone has just a few counts. V gene TRBV28 combines with J gene TRBJ2-5; D unclear. CDR3 length: 13 amino acids. The V gene lost 2 bases and the J gene lost 5 bases, with 9 bases spanning the gap. Germline V gene lookup returns CDR1 MDHEN and CDR2 SYDVKM. CDR3 residues: CASSLSGQETQYF. The CDR3, as DNA: TGTGCCAGCAGTTTAAGTGGGCAGGAGACCCAGTACTTC.

V is TRBV2 and J is TRBJ2-5, with 9 bases matching TRBD1. Germline CDR1 reads SNHLY; CDR2 reads FYNNEI. Unmatched junction bases numbered 5, after V lost 4 bases and J lost 5 bases. This CDR3 contains 14 residues. The CDR3 region is CASSGTGDQETQYF. CDR3 DNA sequence: TGTGCCAGCAGTGGGACAGGGGATCAGGAGACCCAGTACTTC.

This clone was observed a few times. The V and J genes are TRBV7-2 and TRBJ1-2; a weak D match, TRBD1 (5 bases). CDR1 SGHTA and CDR2 FQGNSA come from the germline V gene. Trimming took 5 bases from V and 2 from J, leaving 15 bases between them. This CDR3 has 15 residues. The CDR3 loop reads CASSKRQTSNYGYTF. The DNA for the CDR3 is TGTGCCAGCAGCAAACGACAGACAAGCAACTATGGCTACACCTTC.

The rearrangement joins TRBV19 to TRBJ2-7, with 11 nucleotides matching TRBD1. The length of the CDR3 is 15 residues. CDR1 is LNHDA and CDR2 is SQIVND in the germline V gene (reference sequence). V was pared by 6 bases and J by 2 bases, with 6 bases of the junction left unmatched. The CDR3 nucleotides are TGTGCCAGTAGGATCGGACAGGGGGCGACCTACGAGCAGTACTTC. As protein: CASRIGQGATYEQYF.

The chain carries TRBV4-3 and TRBJ1-2, with D maybe TRBD1 (6 bases). Between the trimmed V and J ends, which lost 1 base and 2 bases, there was a span of 11 bases. Per germline, CDR1 LGHNA and CDR2 YSLEER. The CDR3 totals 15 residues. The chain's CDR3 is CASSQGGTFNYGYTF. The CDR3 DNA follows: TGCGCCAGCAGCCAAGGGGGGACATTCAACTATGGCTACACCTTC.

This clone was counted only a few times. The J gene is TRBJ2-5, the V gene TRBV7-8, with D possibly being TRBD2 (5 bases). The CDR3 runs 13 residues. V shed 1 base and J shed 5 bases, with 8 bases lying between them. Germline CDR1 and CDR2: SGHVS and FQNEAQ. For the CDR3, the DNA is TGTGCCAGCAGCTTAGTACTAGTTGAGACCCAGTACTTC. Translating it yields CASSLVLVETQYF.

This clone has only a few counts. The chain recombines TRBV2 with TRBJ2-5; 7 positions agree with TRBD2. CDR1 is SNHLY, CDR2 FYNNEI, per germline. V trimming: 9 bases; J trimming: 4 bases; junction bases outside the gene matches: 2. The CDR3 spans 11 residues. This CDR3 is CASSGLETQYF. For the CDR3, the DNA is TGTGCCAGTAGCGGGCTAGAGACCCAGTACTTC.

The V gene is TRBV29-1, the J gene TRBJ2-4, with 7 bases identical to TRBD1. The germline V gene has CDR1 SQVTM and CDR2 ANQGSEA. The CDR3 is made up of 12 amino acids. V shed 8 bases and J 5 bases; nucleotides not matched to a gene: 6. CDR3 in DNA: TGCAGCTTTGCCGGGACAGAAAACATTCAGTACTTC. This encodes CSFAGTENIQYF. The variable domain in full, completed from reference TRBV29-1 and TRBJ2-4, reads SAVISQKPSRDICQRGTSLTIQCQVDSQVTMMFWYRQQPGQSLTLIATANQGSEATYESGFVIDKFPISRPNLTFSTLTVSNMSPEDSSIYLCSFAGTENIQYFGAGTRLSVL.

This clone showed up just a few times. This chain links TRBV28 with TRBJ2-1; TRBD1 aligns across 11 bases. Trimming removed 7 bases from V and 4 bases from J; junction bases left unmatched: 6. The CDR3 has 15 amino acids. Germline CDR1 MDHEN, CDR2 SYDVKM. CDR3 residues: CASNRGQGAYNEQFF. DNA for the CDR3: TGTGCCAGCAATCGCGGACAGGGGGCTTACAATGAGCAGTTCTTC.

This clone was counted a few times. This chain uses TRBV7-9 with TRBJ2-3; 11 nucleotides align to TRBD2. The germline V gene encodes CDR1 SEHNR and CDR2 FQNEAQ (reference sequence). The CDR3 contains 16 residues. With 5 bases clipped from V and 3 bases from J, the junction kept 7 bases outside the gene matches. The CDR3 nucleotides are TGTGCCAGCAGCCCTATGACTAGCGGGATGACAGATACGCAGTATTTT. It codes for CASSPMTSGMTDTQYF.

The chain recombines TRBV27 with TRBJ2-1; 11 bases are a match to TRBD2. The trim removed 9 bases at V and 6 bases at J, leaving 7 bases unmatched. The germline V gene encodes CDR1 MNHEY and CDR2 SMNVEV (reference sequence). The CDR3 is made up of 14 amino acids. The CDR3 DNA is TGTGCCAGTCAAAATCTAGCGGGAGGCAATGAGCAGTTCTTC. Its protein is CASQNLAGGNEQFF.

This clone was found a few times. The rearrangement joins TRBV11-2 to TRBJ2-2; 7 nucleotides match TRBD1. The junction had 1 base not matched to a gene; V was cut back by 3 bases and J by 0 bases. The CDR3 spans 15 residues. Germline values: CDR1 SGHAT, CDR2 FQNNGV. The chain's CDR3 is CASSFGTANTGELFF. For the CDR3, the DNA is TGTGCCAGCAGCTTCGGGACAGCGAACACCGGGGAGCTGTTTTTT.

This clone was counted between two and nine times. The sample contains more than one DNA sequence encoding this CDR3. The chain has TRBV5-4 and TRBJ2-2, with no clear D. Trimming shortened V by 0 bases and J by 2 bases, and 5 bases separated the two germline ends. CDR3 length equals 14 residues. Germline V gene data show CDR1 as SGHNT and CDR2 as YYREEE (reference sequence). Here the CDR3 reads CASSLGQNTGELFF. CDR3 coding DNA: TGTGCCAGCAGCTTGGGTCAAAACACCGGGGAGCTGTTTTTT.

This clone has a handful of counts. The rearrangement links TRBV7-9 to TRBJ2-3; 7 nucleotides line up with TRBD1. Germline assignment: CDR1 SEHNR and CDR2 FQNEAQ (reference sequence). The CDR3 is made up of 14 amino acids. V trimming: 3 bases; J trimming: 4 bases; junction bases outside the gene matches: 4. CDR3 DNA: TGTGCCAGCAGCTTCAGACAGGGAGCAGATACGCAGTATTTT. It yields the protein CASSFRQGADTQYF.

This chain connects TRBV29-1 to TRBJ1-1, with 9 nucleotides matching TRBD1. The CDR3 totals 11 residues. Germline V gene data show CDR1 as SQVTM and CDR2 as ANQGSEA. Unmatched junction bases numbered 1, after V lost 6 bases and J lost 5 bases. CDR3 in DNA: TGCAGCGTAGACAGGGGGACTGAAGCTTTCTTT. Residues: CSVDRGTEAFF.

The gene calls are TRBV5-1 and TRBJ1-4; D is undetermined. This CDR3 has 15 residues. Germline-derived CDR1 and CDR2 are SGHRS and YFSETQ. Trimming took off 2 bases at V and 0 bases at J, with 8 bases between the two ends. The CDR3 bases are TGCGCCAGCAGCTTAACAGCAGCAACTAATGAAAAACTGTTTTTT. Its protein is CASSLTAATNEKLFF. The whole variable domain, remainder taken from reference TRBV5-1 and TRBJ1-4, is KAGVTQTPRYLIKTRGQQVTLSCSPISGHRSVSWYQQTPGQGLQFLFEYFSETQRNKGNFPGRFSGRQFSNSRSEMNVSTLELGDSALYLCASSLTAATNEKLFFGSGTQLSVL.

The rearrangement links TRBV29-1 to TRBJ2-7; D gene unclear. This CDR3 contains 12 residues. The V gene lost 2 bases and the J gene lost 3 bases, with 8 bases spanning the gap. Germline CDR1 SQVTM, CDR2 ANQGSEA. The CDR3 DNA sequence: TGCAGCGTTGAACTAACAGACTACGAGCAGTACTTC. Translation gives CSVELTDYEQYF.

This clone was counted between two and nine times. The gene calls are TRBV18 and TRBJ2-7, with D maybe TRBD2 (6 bases). Trimming took 6 bases from V and 0 from J, leaving 15 bases between them. This CDR3 comprises 15 residues. Germline V lookup: CDR1 KGHSH, CDR2 LQKENI. In DNA, the CDR3 is TGTGCCAGCTCGGAGGGCGGGCCCAGCTCCTACGAGCAGTACTTC. Translated: CASSEGGPSSYEQYF. Based on the CDR3 plus reference TRBV18 and TRBJ2-7, the full variable domain is NAGVMQNPRHLVRRRGQEARLRCSPMKGHSHVYWYRQLPEEGLKFMVYLQKENIIDESGMPKERFSAEFPKEGPSILRIQQVVRGDSAAYFCASSEGGPSSYEQYFGPGTRLTVT.

A few counts support this clone. The chain links TRBV10-3 to TRBJ2-1, with 9 positions matching TRBD1. Germline CDR1 is ENHRY and CDR2 is SYGVKD. With 10 bases clipped from V and 0 bases from J, the junction kept 10 bases outside the gene matches. The CDR3 contains 16 residues. This chain's CDR3 is CASEGQGRPSYNEQFF. CDR3 nucleotide sequence: TGTGCCAGCGAGGGACAGGGAAGGCCCTCCTACAATGAGCAGTTCTTC.

This clone was recorded at least ten times. The chain recombines TRBV29-1 with TRBJ2-5; 7 bases are a match to TRBD2. J gave up 1 base and V 8 bases, and 4 bases lay outside the gene matches. Germline V gene data show CDR1 as SQVTM and CDR2 as ANQGSEA. The CDR3 contains 12 residues. CDR3 DNA sequence: TGCAGCATCGGGACTACCCAAGAGACCCAGTACTTC. It yields the protein CSIGTTQETQYF.

This clone was detected only a few times. This chain links TRBV10-3 with TRBJ2-7, with TRBD1 matching over 11 bases. The CDR3 totals 13 residues. Per the germline V gene, CDR1 is ENHRY and CDR2 is SYGVKD. V lost 10 bases, J lost 3 bases, and 5 bases stayed unmatched. The CDR3 nucleotides read TGTGCCAGCCAGGGACAGGGGGTCTACGAGCAGTACTTC. This codes for CASQGQGVYEQYF.

This clone was observed a handful of times. The chain links TRBV9 to TRBJ2-2; TRBD2 matches 9 bases. The germline CDR1 and CDR2 sequences are SGDLS and YYNGEE. The CDR3 totals 16 residues. Trimming cost V 4 bases and J 5 bases; bases outside gene matches: 9. CDR3 protein: CASSPRLAAGTGELFF. The CDR3 DNA is TGTGCCAGCAGCCCCCGACTAGCGGCGGGGACCGGGGAGCTGTTTTTT.

The rearrangement joins TRBV29-1 to TRBJ2-1; 14 positions match TRBD2. CDR1 is SQVTM and CDR2 is ANQGSEA in the germline V gene. This CDR3 comprises 14 residues. V shed 6 bases, J shed 7 bases, and the junction held 5 bases outside the gene matches. The CDR3 DNA reads as TGCAGCGTCGACGGGACTAGCGGGAGTAATGAGCAGTTCTTC. This codes for CSVDGTSGSNEQFF.